This T cell receptor (beta chain) was retrieved from a study of cytomegalovirus exposure and HLA in healthy donors. Study observations and caveats: What was likely a sequencing artifact was a cluster of highly shared sequence variants.

Amplification used 60 Vbeta primers and 13 Jbeta primers. Libraries were prepared by immunoSEQ multiplex PCR; TCRdb keeps only in-frame clonotypes and omits some of them. The repertoire holds around 300,000 clones, with under 80% as singletons. Donors sampled were nominally healthy, though unrecorded immune exposures were likely. In the case of this clone: Antigen: not known.

The CDR3 is 11 amino acids. V dropped 3 bases and J dropped 3 bases, with 3 bases sitting between them. CDR1 and CDR2 (germline): MDHEN, SYDVKM. The sequence derives from a female donor in good health and CMV-seronegative. The sequenced sample was PBMCs. This chain uses TRBV28 with TRBJ2-7; no clear D. The CDR3 DNA reads TGTGCCAGCAGTTTTTACTACGAGCAGTACTTC. Translating it yields CASSFYYEQYF.